These T cell receptor beta chains were read from a single sample in a study of T cell repertoires in cytomegalovirus infection. A single record per CDR3 protein comes from TCRdb applying MiXCR to the reads. The sample includes hundreds of thousands of distinct CDR3 sequences, 30% to 40% seen only once; the top ten take 17%. Their cognate antigens are unknown. The specimen comprised cultured PBMCs, sampled from culture after CMV antigen stimulation. The receptors derive from a human donor in good health (CMV status not recorded). Some clones in this sample may be carry-over from other donors' samples. Both conserved end residues are part of each CDR3. The D gene is left open where the match is weak. Only some rows state a clone size, as once, few, many or a class for expanded clones.

D | size | J | V | CDR3 | DNA
- | - | TRBJ1-2 | TRBV7-6 | CASSLVDRREDLPNYGYTF | TGTGCCAGCAGCTTAGTGGATCGCAGGGAAGATCTTCCTAACTATGGCTACACCTTC
- | - | TRBJ2-7 | TRBV13 | CASSFPAATHYEQYF | TGTGCCAGCAGCTTCCCCGCGGCGACTCACTACGAGCAGTACTTC
- | few | TRBJ2-3 | TRBV6-6 | CASSYGFSYGPDTQYF | TGTGCCAGCAGTTACGGGTTTAGCTATGGTCCAGATACGCAGTATTTT
TRBD1 | few | TRBJ1-1 | TRBV19 | CASSIRTGVGEAFF | TGTGCCAGTAGTATAAGGACAGGAGTCGGTGAAGCTTTCTTT
TRBD2 | - | TRBJ2-5 | TRBV4-1 | CASSQGGSVKETQYF | TGTGCCAGCAGCCAAGGCGGGAGCGTGAAGGAGACCCAGTACTTC
TRBD2 | - | TRBJ2-1 | TRBV6-5 | CASSYRLAGNNEQFF | TGTGCCAGCAGTTACCGGCTAGCGGGGAACAATGAGCAGTTCTTC
- | - | TRBJ2-3 | TRBV19 | CASSPPNADTQYF | TGTGCCAGTAGTCCCCCTAACGCGGATACGCAGTATTTT
- | many | TRBJ2-5 | TRBV7-8 | CASSSGGRDGETQYF | TGTGCCAGCAGCTCAGGAGGGCGGGATGGAGAGACCCAGTACTTC
TRBD1 | few | TRBJ1-1 | TRBV29-1 | CSGWTGGNTEAFF | TGCAGCGGATGGACAGGAGGGAACACTGAAGCTTTCTTT
- | many | TRBJ2-3 | TRBV7-2 | CATRGGLATDTQYF | TGTGCCACGCGGGGTGGGCTAGCCACAGATACGCAGTATTTT
- | many | TRBJ2-4 | TRBV7-2 | CASSRGPGQGLRNIQYF | TGTGCCAGCAGCCGAGGGCCGGGGCAGGGGTTAAGGAACATTCAGTACTTC
TRBD2 | - | TRBJ2-7 | TRBV4-2 | CASSQGNVRTSGSYEQYF | TGTGCCAGCAGCCAAGGAAACGTTAGGACTAGCGGGAGCTACGAGCAGTACTTC
- | many | TRBJ2-3 | TRBV10-2 | CASGVGADTQYF | TGCGCCAGCGGGGTGGGGGCAGATACGCAGTATTTT
- | few | TRBJ2-1 | TRBV2 | CASSEDNYNEQFF | TGTGCCAGCAGTGAGGATAACTACAATGAGCAGTTCTTC
- | - | TRBJ2-6 | TRBV19 | CASKSPGSGANVLTF | TGTGCCAGTAAAAGCCCCGGTTCTGGGGCCAACGTCCTGACTTTC
TRBD2 | - | TRBJ2-2 | TRBV4-1 | CASSPGLAGVSTGELFF | TGCGCCAGCAGCCCGGGACTAGCGGGAGTCAGCACCGGGGAGCTGTTTTTT
- | - | TRBJ2-2 | TRBV20-1 | CSAGGGPGELFF | TGCAGTGCAGGAGGGGGCCCTGGGGAGCTGTTTTTT
TRBD1 | - | TRBJ1-2 | TRBV28 | CASSRIGTGKGYTF | TGTGCCAGCAGCAGAATTGGGACAGGGAAGGGCTACACCTTC
- | few | TRBJ2-1 | TRBV28 | CASSLRGTLGNEQFF | TGTGCCAGCAGTTTACGAGGCACCCTAGGGAATGAGCAGTTCTTC
- | - | TRBJ1-6 | TRBV27 | CASTATASSYNSPLHF | TGTGCCAGCACCGCGACGGCGAGCTCCTATAATTCACCCCTCCACTTT
TRBD1 | - | TRBJ2-2 | TRBV6-5 | CASNKGRQGADTGELFF | TGTGCCAGCAATAAGGGGAGACAGGGGGCGGACACCGGGGAGCTGTTTTTT
- | few | TRBJ1-4 | TRBV18 | CASSPGEKLFF | TGTGCCAGCTCACCAGGTGAAAAACTGTTTTTT
TRBD1 | few | TRBJ1-1 | TRBV6-1 | CATQQGGYTEAFF | TGTGCCACCCAACAGGGGGGGTACACTGAAGCTTTCTTT
TRBD1 | - | TRBJ1-5 | TRBV4-3 | CASSQDRDRNQPQHF | TGCGCCAGCAGCCAAGATAGGGACAGGAATCAGCCCCAGCATTTT
TRBD2 | few | TRBJ2-5 | TRBV12-5 | CASAASGSLGTQYF | TGTGCTAGTGCGGCTAGCGGGAGTCTCGGGACCCAGTACTTC
TRBD2 | - | TRBJ2-3 | TRBV10-3 | CAIRTLTSGMGDTQYF | TGTGCCATCAGAACCTTGACTAGCGGGATGGGAGATACGCAGTATTTT
TRBD2 | few | TRBJ2-1 | TRBV7-2 | CASSLFQREGLVGSNEQFF | TGTGCCAGCAGCTTATTCCAGCGGGAGGGCCTTGTGGGTTCTAATGAGCAGTTCTTC
- | - | TRBJ1-4 | TRBV10-3 | CAISDSGRTNEKLFF | TGTGCCATCAGTGACTCAGGGCGAACTAATGAAAAACTGTTTTTT
TRBD2 | - | TRBJ2-7 | TRBV12-3/TRBV12-4 | CASSPSGRSYEQYF | TGTGCCAGCAGTCCTAGCGGGAGAAGCTACGAGCAGTACTTC
- | few | TRBJ2-3 | TRBV28 | CASRSSSATDTQYF | TGTGCCAGCAGGAGCTCTAGCGCCACAGATACGCAGTATTTT
TRBD2 | few | TRBJ2-1 | TRBV12-3/TRBV12-4 | CASTPRTSGRNEQFF | TGTGCCAGCACCCCCCGGACTAGCGGGAGGAATGAGCAGTTCTTC
TRBD2 | few | TRBJ2-3 | TRBV7-2 | CASSRLAGDQDTQYF | TGTGCCAGCAGCCGACTAGCGGGAGATCAAGATACGCAGTATTTT
TRBD1 | - | TRBJ2-1 | TRBV27 | CASSLLVDTDRVSPSSYNEQFF | TGTGCCAGCAGTTTATTGGTTGATACGGACAGGGTATCACCTTCTTCCTACAATGAGCAGTTCTTC
- | - | TRBJ1-4 | TRBV5-4 | CASSLPDSPEKLFF | TGTGCCAGCAGCTTACCCGACAGTCCTGAAAAACTGTTTTTT
- | few | TRBJ2-1 | TRBV24-1 | CATSDERLVGGNEQFF | TGTGCCACCAGTGATGAACGACTAGTCGGAGGCAATGAGCAGTTCTTC
- | - | TRBJ1-1 | TRBV29-1 | CAGVVVNTEAFF | TGCGCGGGTGTAGTAGTGAACACTGAAGCTTTCTTT